This T cell receptor (beta chain) is drawn from a study of cytomegalovirus exposure and HLA in healthy donors. PCR was performed using 60 Vbeta and 13 Jbeta primers. Here immunoSEQ multiplex PCR was the method, and the copy in TCRdb shows in-frame clones only, minus some. This table holds 130,000 to 150,000 clones, around four fifths found once. Trimming stripped 0 bases from V and 4 bases from J, with 9 bases between. Germline lookup yields CDR1 SGHTA and CDR2 FQGNSA. This CDR3 is built from 14 residues. The receptor was isolated from a male donor in good health and CMV-seronegative. Sequenced material: PBMCs. The chain links TRBV7-2 to TRBJ1-1; no reliable D call. The CDR3 sequence: CASSLAVAGTEAFF. The CDR3 region has the DNA TGTGCCAGCAGCTTAGCCGTCGCGGGCACTGAAGCTTTCTTT.